The present T cell receptor beta chain was sequenced within a study of tumor and adjacent non-tumor tissue in lung cancer. For the study at large: Patients were aged about 30 to 76, roughly 9 men and about five women, stage I to III.

Three rounds of nested PCR, following a modified ARM-PCR protocol, produced the TCRbeta library. TCRdb processed the multiplex PCR reads anew with MiXCR; each CDR3 protein has one entry. The data hold tens of thousands of distinct CDR3 sequences, with approximately 68% observed a single time. General observations from the study: In normal lung, the top 100 clones were significantly more dominant than in tumor. TCR diversity was significantly greater in tumor than normal lung tissue.

This clonotype has a handful of counts. Its specificity is unknown. Germline assignment: CDR1 MNHNS and CDR2 SASEGT. Trimming pared 2 bases from V and 4 bases from J, leaving 9 bases between. This CDR3 has 14 residues. The template was RNA from unsorted bulk tissue. The normal lung tissue was taken more than 3 cm from the tumor edge. Specimen: distant non-tumor lung tissue. This TCR was sampled from a woman between 50 and 59 years old with non-small cell lung cancer. The rearrangement links TRBV6-1 to TRBJ2-1, with D unresolved. DNA for the CDR3: TGTGCCAGCAGTGAAATGGAACATTACAATGAGCAGTTCTTC. It yields the protein CASSEMEHYNEQFF.